This T cell receptor (beta chain) was captured by sequencing in a study of blood T cell repertoires in COVID-19. Study information: The United States, Italy and Spain provided the acute and convalescent COVID-19 samples.

The participants were between about 18 and 90 years old and came from about two dozen US areas. Cohort allocation depended upon clinical history that participants reported. Per the original methods: Reference gene primers were amplified, and this amplification served to estimate nucleated cell counts. The data were produced by immunoSEQ multiplex PCR, yet TCRdb's version contains in-frame clones alone and is incomplete. Clone size and V and J calls were adopted from that table, with D and trimming inferred from the DNA. Of 300,000 to 400,000 clones in the sample, 70% to 90% are singletons; the top ten hold 3.5% to 4.5%. The V segment lost 5 bases and the J segment 6 bases; nucleotides outside the gene matches: 10. This CDR3 comprises 15 residues. Germline V gene data show CDR1 as MNHEY and CDR2 as SVGEGT.

The sequenced sample was PBMCs or T cells enriched from blood (not recorded which). The chain uses TRBV6-2 or TRBV6-3 and TRBJ2-7; 10 bases fit TRBD1. This TCR derives from a woman between 40 and 55 years old with acute COVID-19. The DNA for the CDR3 is TGTGCCAGCAGTACGCTTCGACAGGGGGCGAGCGAGCAGTACTTC. The encoded protein is CASSTLRQGASEQYF.